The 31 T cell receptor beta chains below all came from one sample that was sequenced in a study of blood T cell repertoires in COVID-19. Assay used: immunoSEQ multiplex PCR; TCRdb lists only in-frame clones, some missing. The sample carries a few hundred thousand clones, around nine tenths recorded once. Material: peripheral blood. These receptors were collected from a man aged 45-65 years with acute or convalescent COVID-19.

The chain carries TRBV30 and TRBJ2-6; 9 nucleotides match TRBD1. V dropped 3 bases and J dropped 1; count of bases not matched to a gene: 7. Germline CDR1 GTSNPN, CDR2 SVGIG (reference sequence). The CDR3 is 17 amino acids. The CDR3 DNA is TGTGCCTGGAGGAGGGACAGGGCAAGATCTGGGGCCAACGTCCTGACTTTC. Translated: CAWRRDRARSGANVLTF.

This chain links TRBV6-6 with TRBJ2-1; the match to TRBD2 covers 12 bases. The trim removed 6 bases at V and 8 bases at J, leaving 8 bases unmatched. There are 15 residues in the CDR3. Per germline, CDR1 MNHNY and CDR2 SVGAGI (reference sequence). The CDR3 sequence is CASSSTSGGSDEQFF. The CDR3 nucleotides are TGTGCCAGCAGCTCGACTAGCGGGGGTAGCGATGAGCAGTTCTTC.

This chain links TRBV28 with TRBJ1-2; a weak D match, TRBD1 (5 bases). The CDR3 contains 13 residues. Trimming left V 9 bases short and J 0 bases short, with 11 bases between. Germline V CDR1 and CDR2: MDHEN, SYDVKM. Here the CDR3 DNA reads TGTGCCAGTCGACAGATCACTAACTATGGCTACACCTTC. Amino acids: CASRQITNYGYTF.

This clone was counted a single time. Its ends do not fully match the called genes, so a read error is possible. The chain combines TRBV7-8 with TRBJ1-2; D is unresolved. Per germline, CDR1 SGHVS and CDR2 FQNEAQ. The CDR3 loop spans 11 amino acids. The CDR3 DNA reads TGTGCCAGCAGCTTAGGCTCGGGGTGGCGCTTC. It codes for CASSLGSGWRF. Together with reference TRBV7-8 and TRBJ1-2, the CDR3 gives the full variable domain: GAGVSQSPRYKVAKRGQDVALRCDPISGHVSLFWYQQALGQGPEFLTYFQNEAQLDKSGLPSDRFFAERPEGSVSTLKIQRTQQEDSAVYLCASSLGSGWRFGSGTRLTVV.

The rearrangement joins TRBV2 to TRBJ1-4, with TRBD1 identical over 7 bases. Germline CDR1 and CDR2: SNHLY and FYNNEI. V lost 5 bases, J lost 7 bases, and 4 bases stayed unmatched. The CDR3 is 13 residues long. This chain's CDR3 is CASSSQGREKLFF. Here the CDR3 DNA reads TGTGCCAGCAGTTCACAGGGGCGTGAAAAACTGTTTTTT.

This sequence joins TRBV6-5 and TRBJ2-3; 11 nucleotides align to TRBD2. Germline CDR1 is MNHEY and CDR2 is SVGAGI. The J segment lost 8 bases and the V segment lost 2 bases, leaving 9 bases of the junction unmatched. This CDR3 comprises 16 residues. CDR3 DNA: TGTGCCAGCAGTTACCGAATAGCGGGGGGGCCGGGTACGCAGTATTTT. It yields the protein CASSYRIAGGPGTQYF.

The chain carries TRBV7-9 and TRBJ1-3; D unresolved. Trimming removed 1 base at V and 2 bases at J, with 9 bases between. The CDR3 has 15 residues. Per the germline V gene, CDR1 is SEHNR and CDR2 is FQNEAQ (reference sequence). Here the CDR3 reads CASSLVGGTGNTIYF. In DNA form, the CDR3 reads TGTGCCAGCAGCTTAGTCGGCGGAACTGGAAACACCATATATTTT.

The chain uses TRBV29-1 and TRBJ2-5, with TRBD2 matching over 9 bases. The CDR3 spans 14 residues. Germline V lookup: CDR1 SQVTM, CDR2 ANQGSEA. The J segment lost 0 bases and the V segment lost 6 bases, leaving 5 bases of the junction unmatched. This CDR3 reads CSVRSSGDQETQYF. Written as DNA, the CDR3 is TGCAGCGTGCGTTCTAGCGGGGACCAAGAGACCCAGTACTTC.

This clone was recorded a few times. CDR3 loop: CASSQVREGTQYF. CDR3 nucleotides: TGTGCCAGCAGCCAAGTCCGGGAGGGGACCCAGTACTTC. The chain joins TRBV3-1 (or the pseudogene TRBV3-2) to TRBJ2-5, with TRBD2 identical over 8 bases. Germline values: CDR1 LGHDT, CDR2 YNNKEL (reference sequence). CDR3 length: 13 amino acids. With 1 base clipped from V and 7 bases from J, the junction kept 2 bases outside the gene matches.

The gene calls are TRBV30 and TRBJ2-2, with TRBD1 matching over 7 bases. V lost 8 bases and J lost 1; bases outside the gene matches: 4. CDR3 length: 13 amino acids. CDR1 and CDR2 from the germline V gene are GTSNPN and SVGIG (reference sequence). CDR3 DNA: TGTGCCGGGACAGTCCTGAACACCGGGGAGCTGTTTTTT. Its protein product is CAGTVLNTGELFF.

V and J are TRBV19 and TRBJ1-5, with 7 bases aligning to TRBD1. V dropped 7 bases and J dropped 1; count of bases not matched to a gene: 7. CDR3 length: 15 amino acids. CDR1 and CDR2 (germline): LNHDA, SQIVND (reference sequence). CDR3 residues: CASTPTGLSNQPQHF. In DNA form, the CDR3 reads TGTGCCAGTACCCCGACAGGGTTGAGCAATCAGCCCCAGCATTTT.

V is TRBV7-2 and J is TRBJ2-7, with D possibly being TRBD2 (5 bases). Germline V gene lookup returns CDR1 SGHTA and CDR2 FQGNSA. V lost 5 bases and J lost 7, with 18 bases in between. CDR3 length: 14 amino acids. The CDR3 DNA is TGTGCCAGCAGCCCTAGTCGGGATCTATATGAGCAGTACTTC. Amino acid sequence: CASSPSRDLYEQYF. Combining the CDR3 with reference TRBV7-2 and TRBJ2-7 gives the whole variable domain GAGVSQSPSNKVTEKGKDVELRCDPISGHTALYWYRQSLGQGLEFLIYFQGNSAPDKSGLPSDRFSAERTGGSVSTLTIQRTQQEDSAVYLCASSPSRDLYEQYFGPGTRLTVT.

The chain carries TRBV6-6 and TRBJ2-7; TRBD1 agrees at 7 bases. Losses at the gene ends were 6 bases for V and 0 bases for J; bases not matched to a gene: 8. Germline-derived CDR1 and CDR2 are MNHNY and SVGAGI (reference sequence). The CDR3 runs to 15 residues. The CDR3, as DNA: TGTGCCAGCAGCCTAGGGACAGTGCTCTCCTACGAGCAGTACTTC. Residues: CASSLGTVLSYEQYF.

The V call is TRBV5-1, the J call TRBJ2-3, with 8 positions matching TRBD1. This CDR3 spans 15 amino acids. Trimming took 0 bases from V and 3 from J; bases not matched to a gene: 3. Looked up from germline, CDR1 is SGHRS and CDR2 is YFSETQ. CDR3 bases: TGCGCCAGCAGCTTGGGTACAGGGGGGACAGATACGCAGTATTTT. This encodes CASSLGTGGTDTQYF.

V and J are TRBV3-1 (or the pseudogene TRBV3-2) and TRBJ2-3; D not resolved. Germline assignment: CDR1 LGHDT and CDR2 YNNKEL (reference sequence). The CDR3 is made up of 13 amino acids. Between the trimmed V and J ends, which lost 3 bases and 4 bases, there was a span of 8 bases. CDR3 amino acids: CASSQLTADTQYF. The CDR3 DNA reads TGTGCCAGCAGCCAGCTCACGGCAGATACGCAGTATTTT.

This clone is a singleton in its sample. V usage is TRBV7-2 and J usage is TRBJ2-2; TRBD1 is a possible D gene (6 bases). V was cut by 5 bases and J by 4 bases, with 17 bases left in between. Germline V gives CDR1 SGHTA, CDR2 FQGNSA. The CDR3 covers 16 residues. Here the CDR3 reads CASSPSAGAGTGELFF. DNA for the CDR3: TGTGCCAGCAGCCCCTCGGCAGGGGCCGGCACCGGGGAGCTGTTTTTT.

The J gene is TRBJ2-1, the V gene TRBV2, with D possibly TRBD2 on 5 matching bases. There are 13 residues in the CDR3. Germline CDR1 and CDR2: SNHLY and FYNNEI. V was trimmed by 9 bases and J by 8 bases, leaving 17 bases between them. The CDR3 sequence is CASNLGSGDEQFF. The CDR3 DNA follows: TGTGCCAGTAACTTAGGGTCCGGGGATGAGCAGTTCTTC. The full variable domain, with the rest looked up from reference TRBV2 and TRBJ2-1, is EPEVTQTPSHQVTQMGQEVILRCVPISNHLYFYWYRQILGQKVEFLVSFYNNEISEKSEIFDDQFSVERPDGSNFTLKIRSTKLEDSAMYFCASNLGSGDEQFFGPGTRLTVL.

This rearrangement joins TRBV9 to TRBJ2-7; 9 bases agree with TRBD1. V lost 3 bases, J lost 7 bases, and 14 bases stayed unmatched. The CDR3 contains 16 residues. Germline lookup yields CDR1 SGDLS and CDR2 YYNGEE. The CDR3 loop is CASSECPGTGLCEQYF. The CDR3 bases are TGTGCCAGCAGCGAATGCCCCGGGACAGGGTTATGTGAGCAGTACTTC.

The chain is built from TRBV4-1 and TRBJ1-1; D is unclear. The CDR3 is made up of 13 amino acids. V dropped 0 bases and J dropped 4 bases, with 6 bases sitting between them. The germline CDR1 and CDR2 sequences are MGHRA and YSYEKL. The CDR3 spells CASSQDGSTEAFF. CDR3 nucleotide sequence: TGCGCCAGCAGCCAAGATGGGAGCACTGAAGCTTTCTTT.

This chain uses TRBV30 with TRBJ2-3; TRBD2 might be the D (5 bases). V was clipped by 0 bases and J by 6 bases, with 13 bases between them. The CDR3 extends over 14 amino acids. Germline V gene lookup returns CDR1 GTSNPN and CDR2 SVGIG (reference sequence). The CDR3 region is CAWSVRAGMDTQYF. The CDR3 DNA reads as TGTGCCTGGAGTGTACGGGCGGGTATGGATACGCAGTATTTT.

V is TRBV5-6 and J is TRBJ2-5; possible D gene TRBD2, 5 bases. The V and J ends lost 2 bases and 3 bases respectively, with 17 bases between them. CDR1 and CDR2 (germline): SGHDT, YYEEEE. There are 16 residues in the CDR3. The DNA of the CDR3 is TGTGCCAGCAGCTTTAAAGTTAACTACGGGGAAGAGACCCAGTACTTC. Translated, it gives CASSFKVNYGEETQYF.

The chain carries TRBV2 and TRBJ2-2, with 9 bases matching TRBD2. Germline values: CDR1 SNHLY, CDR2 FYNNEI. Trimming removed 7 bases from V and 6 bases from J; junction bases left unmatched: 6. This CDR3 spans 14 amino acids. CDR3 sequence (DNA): TGTGCCAGCAAGGGAGCGGGGGGCCCCGGGGAGCTGTTTTTT. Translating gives CASKGAGGPGELFF.

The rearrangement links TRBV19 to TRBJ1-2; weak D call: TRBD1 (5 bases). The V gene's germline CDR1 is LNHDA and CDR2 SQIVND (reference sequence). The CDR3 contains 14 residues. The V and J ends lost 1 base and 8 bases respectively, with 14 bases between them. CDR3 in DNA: TGTGCCAGTAGTATAGGCGGGGCAGCTCGGGGCTACACCTTC. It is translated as CASSIGGAARGYTF.

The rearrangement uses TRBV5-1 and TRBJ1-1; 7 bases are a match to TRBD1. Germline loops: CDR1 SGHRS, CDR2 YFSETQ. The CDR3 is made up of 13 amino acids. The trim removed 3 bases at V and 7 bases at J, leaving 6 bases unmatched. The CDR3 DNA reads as TGCGCCAGCAGCTATAACAGGGGACTTGAAGCTTTCTTT. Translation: CASSYNRGLEAFF. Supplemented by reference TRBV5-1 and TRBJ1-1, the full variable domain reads KAGVTQTPRYLIKTRGQQVTLSCSPISGHRSVSWYQQTPGQGLQFLFEYFSETQRNKGNFPGRFSGRQFSNSRSEMNVSTLELGDSALYLCASSYNRGLEAFFGQGTRLTVV.

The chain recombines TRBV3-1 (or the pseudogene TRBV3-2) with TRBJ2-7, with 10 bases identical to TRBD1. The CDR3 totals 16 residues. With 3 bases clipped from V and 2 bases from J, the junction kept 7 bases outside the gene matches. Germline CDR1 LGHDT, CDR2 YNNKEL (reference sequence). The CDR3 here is CASSQTRDRGPYEQYF. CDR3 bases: TGTGCCAGCAGCCAGACCCGGGACAGGGGACCCTACGAGCAGTACTTC.

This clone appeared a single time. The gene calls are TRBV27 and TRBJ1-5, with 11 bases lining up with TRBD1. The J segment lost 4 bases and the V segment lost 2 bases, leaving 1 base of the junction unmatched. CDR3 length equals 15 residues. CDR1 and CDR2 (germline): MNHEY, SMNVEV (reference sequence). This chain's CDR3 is CASSLGQGANQPQHF. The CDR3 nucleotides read TGTGCCAGCAGTTTAGGACAGGGGGCTAATCAGCCCCAGCATTTT.

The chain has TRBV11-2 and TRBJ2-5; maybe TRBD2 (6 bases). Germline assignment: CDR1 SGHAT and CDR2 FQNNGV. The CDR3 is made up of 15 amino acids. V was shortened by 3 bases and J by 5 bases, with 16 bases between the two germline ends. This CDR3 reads CASSFRGGVRETQYF. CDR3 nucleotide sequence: TGTGCCAGCAGCTTTCGTGGCGGGGTGAGGGAGACCCAGTACTTC.

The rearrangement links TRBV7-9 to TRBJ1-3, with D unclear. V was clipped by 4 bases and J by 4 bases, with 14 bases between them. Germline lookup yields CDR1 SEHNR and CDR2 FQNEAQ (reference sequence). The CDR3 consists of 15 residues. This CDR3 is CASSSLPEPGNTIYF. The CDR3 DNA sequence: TGTGCCAGCAGCTCCCTGCCCGAGCCCGGAAACACCATATATTTT.

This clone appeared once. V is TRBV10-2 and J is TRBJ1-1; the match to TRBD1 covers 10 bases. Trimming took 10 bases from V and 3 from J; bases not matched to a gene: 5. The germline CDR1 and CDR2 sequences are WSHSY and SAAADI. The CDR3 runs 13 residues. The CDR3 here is CATRGQGYTEAFF. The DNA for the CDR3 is TGCGCCACCCGGGGACAGGGGTACACTGAAGCTTTCTTT.

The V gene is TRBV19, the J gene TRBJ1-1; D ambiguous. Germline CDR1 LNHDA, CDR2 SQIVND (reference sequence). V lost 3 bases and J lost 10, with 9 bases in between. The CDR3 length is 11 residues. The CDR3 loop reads CASSIRRSAFF. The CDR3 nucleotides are TGTGCCAGTAGTATCCGCCGGTCAGCTTTCTTT.

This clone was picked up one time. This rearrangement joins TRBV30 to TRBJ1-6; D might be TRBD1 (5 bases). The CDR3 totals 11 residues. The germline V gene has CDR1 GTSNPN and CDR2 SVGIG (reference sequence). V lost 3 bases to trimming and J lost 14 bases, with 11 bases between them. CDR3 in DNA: TGTGCCTGGAGCCAAGACAGAACCCTCCACTTT. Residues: CAWSQDRTLHF.